This TCR beta chain derives from a study of beta chain features in type 1 diabetes. Across the study: Across every sample, roughly 100 million sorted cells were examined in total. Overall study results and limits: In all four CD4+ subsets, TCRB CDR3 length was significantly, moderately reduced in type 1 diabetes.

Germline V gene lookup returns CDR1 SGDLS and CDR2 YYNGEE. Trimming pared 0 bases from V and 6 bases from J, leaving 14 bases between. This CDR3 region has 15 residues. Expressed TCRB transcripts were sequenced, since all the RNA that had been isolated was reverse transcribed. The read count averaged around 4 million across naive, central memory and regulatory T cell samples. Here immunoSEQ multiplex PCR was the method, and the copy in TCRdb shows in-frame clones only, minus some. This sample has around 690,000 clones; 12% occur once, and the top ten carry 0.095% to 0.15%. Comment on this clone: Its target is unknown.

The rearrangement uses TRBV9 and TRBJ2-3; TRBD2 is a possible D gene (5 bases). Sequencing used naive CD4+ T cells from blood. This receptor was obtained from a man younger than 45 with type 1 diabetes. CDR3: CASSVVWVEGDTQYF. In DNA, the CDR3 is TGTGCCAGCAGCGTAGTCTGGGTCGAGGGCGATACGCAGTATTTT.